This TCR beta chain emerged from a study of Ad26.COV2.S vaccination and SARS-CoV-2 variants. The wider study: The study gave Ad26.COV2.S intramuscularly, once or twice 56 days apart. Study-level points and caveats: Placebo recipients trailed vaccine recipients in spike-specific TCR breadth. The breadth of spike-specific CD8+ and CD4+ T cell responses after vaccination was reportedly substantial.

Trimming took off 1 base at V and 2 bases at J, with 0 bases between the two ends. The CDR3 extends over 12 amino acids. Per germline, CDR1 SGHRS and CDR2 YFSETQ. Profiled with immunoSEQ multiplex PCR; TCRdb holds only in-frame clones, not every one. Of about 350,000 clones listed, 88% are singletons. Treatment specified: around 19 received Ad26.COV2.S at low or high dose, single or two shots; five or six received placebo; per-sample allocation not given. Sampling took place 63 days after the first vaccine or placebo injection. A note on this clone: Its target is unknown. The same CDR3 also results from other DNA sequences found in this sample.

This chain joins TRBV5-1 and TRBJ2-2; the D is unclear. The sequence came from a person aged 18-65 years who received the Ad26.COV2.S COVID-19 vaccine or a placebo. Material: peripheral blood, obtained in a trial of Ad26.COV2.S vaccine versus placebo. The CDR3 sequence is CASSLNTGELFF. CDR3 bases: TGCGCCAGCAGCTTGAACACCGGGGAGCTGTTTTTT.